This note documents a single TCR beta chain sequence. The data were obtained in a study of blood T cell repertoires in COVID-19. Across the study: Samples came from the United States, Italy and Spain, spanning acute and convalescent COVID-19. PBMCs, B-cell-depleted T cells, or T cells provided the cDNA or gDNA that made up the material.

As handled by the study authors: Amplification from reference gene primers served as the basis for estimated nucleated cell counts. This table comes from immunoSEQ multiplex PCR, and its TCRdb copy is limited to in-frame clones, with some not included. The DNA was the basis for D and trimming; V, J and clone size are from that table. The sample shows some 160,000 clones, approximately 80% of them seen only once. The germline V and J ends were trimmed by 5 bases and 0 bases, with 17 bases remaining between them. In germline, CDR1 is LGHDT, CDR2 YNNKEL (reference sequence). The CDR3 covers 16 residues.

The chain is built from TRBV3-1 (or the pseudogene TRBV3-2) and TRBJ2-7, with a possible D match to TRBD1 (5 bases). Specimen: peripheral blood. This receptor was identified in a woman between 50 and 59 years old with acute or convalescent COVID-19. The CDR3: CASSFSRVNISYEQYF. CDR3 nucleotides: TGTGCCAGCAGCTTTTCCAGGGTTAATATCTCCTACGAGCAGTACTTC.